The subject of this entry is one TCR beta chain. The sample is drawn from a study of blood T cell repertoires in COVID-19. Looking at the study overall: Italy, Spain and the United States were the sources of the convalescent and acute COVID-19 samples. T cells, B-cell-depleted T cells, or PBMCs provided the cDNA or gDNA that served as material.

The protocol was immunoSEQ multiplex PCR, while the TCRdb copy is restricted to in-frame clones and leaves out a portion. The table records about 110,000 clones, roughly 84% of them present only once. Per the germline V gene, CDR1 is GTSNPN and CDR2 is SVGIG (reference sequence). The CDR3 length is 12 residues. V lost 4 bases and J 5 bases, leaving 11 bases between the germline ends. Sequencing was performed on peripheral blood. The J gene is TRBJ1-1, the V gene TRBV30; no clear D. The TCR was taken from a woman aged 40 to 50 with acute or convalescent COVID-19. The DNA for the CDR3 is TGTGCCTGGACCAATACTCGGACTGAAGCTTTCTTT. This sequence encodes CAWTNTRTEAFF.